Detailed here is one TCR beta chain. Its antigen is unknown. TCR beta CDR3 region amplification was performed from RNA transcripts. Researchers ran a first-round RT-PCR on the TCR CDR3 using the HTBI primer set. TCRdb called the multiplex PCR reads again in MiXCR, with one record for every CDR3 protein. This sample has fewer than 800,000 distinct CDR3 sequences, with roughly 15% found just once. This sample is part of a study of T cells in Graves' hyperthyroidism and ophthalmopathy. Newly diagnosed hyperthyroidism patients aged 18 to 65 years had disease lasting under 2 months. Study-wide points: From stable hyperthyroidism, ophthalmopathy was set apart by a 13 V-J model. Researchers found most expanded thyroid clonotypes above 0.001 in blood as well.

The CDR3 is 17 residues long. Losses at the gene ends were 6 bases for V and 5 bases for J; bases not matched to a gene: 16. Germline V gives CDR1 SGHAT, CDR2 FQDESV (reference sequence). The chain joins TRBV11-1 to TRBJ1-1, with 9 positions matching TRBD1. The specimen sequenced was blood. This TCR derives from a man aged 18 to 29 with Graves' hyperthyroidism. The DNA for the CDR3 is TGTGCCAGCAGTTCCATCCCCCGGGACAGGGCGGTGACTGAAGCTTTCTTT. This translates into CASSSIPRDRAVTEAFF.